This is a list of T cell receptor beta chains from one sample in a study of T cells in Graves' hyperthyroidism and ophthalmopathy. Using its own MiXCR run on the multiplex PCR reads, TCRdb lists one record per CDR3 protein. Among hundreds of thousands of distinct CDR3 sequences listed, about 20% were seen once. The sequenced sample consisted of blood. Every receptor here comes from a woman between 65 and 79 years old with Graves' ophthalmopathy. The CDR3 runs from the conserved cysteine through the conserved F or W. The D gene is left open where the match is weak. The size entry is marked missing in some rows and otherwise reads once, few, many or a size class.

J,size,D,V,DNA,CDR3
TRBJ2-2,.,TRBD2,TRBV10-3,TGTGCCATCAGGGGAACAGGCGGACTAGCGGGAGGGCCGACCGGGGAGCTGTTTTTT,CAIRGTGGLAGGPTGELFF
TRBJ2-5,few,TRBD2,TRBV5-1,TGCGCCAGCAGCGCCGGGACTAGCGGGTCCCAAGAGACCCAGTACTTC,CASSAGTSGSQETQYF
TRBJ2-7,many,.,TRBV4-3,TGCGCCAGCAGCCAAAGGGGCGGGGCCTACGAGCAGTACTTC,CASSQRGGAYEQYF
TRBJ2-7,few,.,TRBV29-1,TGCAGCGTTGAAGCATTAGAGGCTTCTAGCTCCTACGAGCAGTACTTC,CSVEALEASSSYEQYF
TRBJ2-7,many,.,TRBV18,TGTGCCAGCTCACCTCACCCAAACTACGAGCAGTACTTC,CASSPHPNYEQYF
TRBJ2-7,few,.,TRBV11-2,TGTGCCAGCAGTTACGACAGTGTTATGGACGAGCAGTACTTC,CASSYDSVMDEQYF
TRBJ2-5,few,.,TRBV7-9,TGTGCCAGCAGCTTACCGGCCCCACGGACCCAGTACTTC,CASSLPAPRTQYF
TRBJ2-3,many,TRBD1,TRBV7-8,TGTGCCAGCAGCTTAGTATCAGGGGGATTCGCAGATACGCAGTATTTT,CASSLVSGGFADTQYF
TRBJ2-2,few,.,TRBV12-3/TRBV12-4,TGTGCCAGCAGTTTGACAGTTTTGGTCACCGGGGAGCTGTTTTTT,CASSLTVLVTGELFF
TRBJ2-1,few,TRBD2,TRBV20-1,TGCAGTGCTAGTCAGACTAGCGGGAGTAATGAGCAGTTCTTC,CSASQTSGSNEQFF
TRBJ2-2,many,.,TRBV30,TGTGCCTGGAGTGTGGGTACAGGATTGGGGGAGCTGTTTTTT,CAWSVGTGLGELFF
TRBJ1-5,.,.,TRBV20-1,TGCAGTGCTCCCCGGGGAGGCAATCAGCCCCAGCATTTT,CSAPRGGNQPQHF
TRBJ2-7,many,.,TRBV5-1,TGCGCCAGCAGCAATTCCGGCGATCTAAGCGAGCAGTACTTC,CASSNSGDLSEQYF
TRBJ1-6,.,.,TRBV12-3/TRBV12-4,TGTGCCAGCAGTTTCACAGGGCAGAATTCACCCCTCCACTTT,CASSFTGQNSPLHF
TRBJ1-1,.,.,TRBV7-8,TGTGCCAGCAGCCCTGGAAGGGCCTCTGGGACTGAAGCTTTCTTT,CASSPGRASGTEAFF
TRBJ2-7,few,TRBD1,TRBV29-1,TGCAGCGTCGCTCGAGGACAGGGGGGCGAGCAGTACTTC,CSVARGQGGEQYF
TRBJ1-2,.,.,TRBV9,TGTGCCAGCAGCGCCGGACAGAGTAACTATGGCTACACCTTC,CASSAGQSNYGYTF
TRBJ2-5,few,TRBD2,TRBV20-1,TGCAGTGCTAGTCCCCCCCTAGCGGCCCAAGAGACCCAGTACTTC,CSASPPLAAQETQYF
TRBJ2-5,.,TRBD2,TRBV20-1,TGCAGTGCTGGGGGGGGAAACGCCGGGACTAGGGGGGGGCAAGAGACCCAGTACTTC,CSAGGGNAGTRGGQETQYF
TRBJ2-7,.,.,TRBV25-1,TGTGCCAGCAGTGGCGCCTACGAGCAGTACTTC,CASSGAYEQYF
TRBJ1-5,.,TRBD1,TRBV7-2,TGTGCCAGCAGTCGGGACAGTAATAGCAATCAGCCCCAGCATTTT,CASSRDSNSNQPQHF
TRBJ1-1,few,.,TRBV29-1,TGCAGCGTTGTGCGTGAGGGACCGGAAGCTTTCTTT,CSVVREGPEAFF
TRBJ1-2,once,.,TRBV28,TGTGCCAGCAGTTTATCAGGGGCTAAGGGCTACACCTTC,CASSLSGAKGYTF
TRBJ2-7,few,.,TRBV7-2,TGTGCCAGCAGCTTCAATTCTAGACAGTACTTC,CASSFNSRQYF
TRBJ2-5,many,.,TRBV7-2,TGTGCCAGCAGCTTAACCGGGACGGTCCAAGAGACCCAGTACTTC,CASSLTGTVQETQYF
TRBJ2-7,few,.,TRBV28,TGTGCCAGCAGCAACTATCAGAGGGCAGAGCAGTACTTC,CASSNYQRAEQYF
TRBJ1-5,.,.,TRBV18,TGTGCCAGCTCACCACCCAGGGATCAGGGGCCCCAGCATTTT,CASSPPRDQGPQHF
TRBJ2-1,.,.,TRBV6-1,TGTGCCAGCAGTCCTCTAGAATCGGGTGAGCAGTTCTTC,CASSPLESGEQFF
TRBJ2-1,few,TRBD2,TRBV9,TGTGCCAGCTCTCATAGCGGGGGGTTCAATGAGCAGTTCTTC,CASSHSGGFNEQFF
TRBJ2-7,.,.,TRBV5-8,TGTGCCAGCAGCTCCTGGTCTACAGAGGAGCAGTACTTC,CASSSWSTEEQYF
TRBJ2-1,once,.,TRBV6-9,TGTGCCAGCAGTTACACTCGTGGGGGTAGCTCCTACAATGAGCAGTTCTTC,CASSYTRGGSSYNEQFF
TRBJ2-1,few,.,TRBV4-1,TGCGCCAGCAGCTCGAGCGGGACACCCTCCTACAATGAGCAGTTCTTC,CASSSSGTPSYNEQFF
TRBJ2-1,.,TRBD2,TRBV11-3,TGTGCCAGCAGCCCTAGCGGGAGGTATGAGCAGTTCTTC,CASSPSGRYEQFF
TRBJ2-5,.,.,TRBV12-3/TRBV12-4,TGTGCCAGCAGTTTAGGCAGGGGTGGGACCCAGTACTTC,CASSLGRGGTQYF
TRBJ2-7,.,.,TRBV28,TGTGCCAGCAGACAGACAGCCGCTTACGAGCAGTACTTC,CASRQTAAYEQYF
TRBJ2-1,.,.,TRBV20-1,TGCAGTGCTAGAGGCCGGCGGGTAAATGAGCAGTTCTTC,CSARGRRVNEQFF
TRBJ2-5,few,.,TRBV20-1,TGCAGTGCTAGCCTTGGCGGAACCCAAGAGACCCAGTACTTC,CSASLGGTQETQYF